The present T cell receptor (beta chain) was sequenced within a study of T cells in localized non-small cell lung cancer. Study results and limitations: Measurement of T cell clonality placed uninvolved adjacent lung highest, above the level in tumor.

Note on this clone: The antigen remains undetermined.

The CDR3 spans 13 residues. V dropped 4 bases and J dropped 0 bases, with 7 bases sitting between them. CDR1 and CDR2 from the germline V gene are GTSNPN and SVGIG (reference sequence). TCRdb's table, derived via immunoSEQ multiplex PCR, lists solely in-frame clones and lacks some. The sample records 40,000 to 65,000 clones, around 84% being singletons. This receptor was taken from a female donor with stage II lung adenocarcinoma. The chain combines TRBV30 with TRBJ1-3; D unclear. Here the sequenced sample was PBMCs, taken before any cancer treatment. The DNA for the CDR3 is TGTGCCTGGACAGAGAGCTCTGGAAACACCATATATTTT. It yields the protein CAWTESSGNTIYF.